The 12 T cell receptor beta chains reported below all come from one sample, sequenced in a study of metastatic and nonmetastatic thyroid tumors. No patient had received any treatment before thyroid surgery. With MiXCR, TCRdb called clones anew from the PCR reads. Of 90,000 or so clones in the sample, 8.6% were seen once. Sequenced sample: blood. The source is a female donor with papillary thyroid cancer or a benign thyroid nodule (not recorded which). Some clones in this sample may be carry-over from other donors' samples.

This clone came up many times. The chain uses TRBV6-1 and TRBJ2-5; D is unresolved. The CDR3 runs 15 residues. Trimming removed 6 bases from V and 5 bases from J, with 19 bases in between. Germline CDR1 MNHNS, CDR2 SASEGT. CDR3 amino acids: CASSIQAMSAETQYF. CDR3 DNA: TGTGCCAGCAGCATTCAGGCGATGAGTGCGGAGACCCAGTACTTC.

This clone appeared a few times. This may be a read error: a much more frequent sequence differs by one nucleotide. The chain links TRBV19 to TRBJ2-5; perhaps TRBD1 as D (7 bases). The CDR3 spans 13 residues. CDR1 is LNHDA, CDR2 SQIVND, per germline (reference sequence). CDR3 sequence reads: CASSRQGGENQYF. In DNA form, the CDR3 reads TGTGCCAGTAGCCGGCAGGGGGGAGAGAACCAGTACTTC. The whole variable domain, remainder taken from reference TRBV19 and TRBJ2-5, is DGGITQSPKYLFRKEGQNVTLSCEQNLNHDAMYWYRQDPGQGLRLIYYSQIVNDFQKGDIAEGYSVSREKKESFPLTVTSAQKNPTAFYLCASSRQGGENQYFGPGTRLLVL.

The gene calls are TRBV4-1 and TRBJ2-7, with D possibly being TRBD1 (5 bases). CDR1 is MGHRA and CDR2 is YSYEKL in the germline V gene. The CDR3 is 15 amino acids. V was pared by 0 bases and J by 7 bases, with 16 bases between. The CDR3 nucleotides read TGCGCCAGCAGCCAAGAGGGCAGGGCCTCCGTTGAGCAGTACTTC. Translated: CASSQEGRASVEQYF.

This clone was counted at least ten times. The chain recombines TRBV20-1 with TRBJ2-7, with TRBD1 matching 10 bases. The CDR3 is 15 amino acids. J gave up 4 bases and V 1 base, and 7 bases lay outside the gene matches. Germline V CDR1 and CDR2: DFQATT, SNEGSKA (reference sequence). The CDR3, as DNA: TGCAGTGCTAGAGGTCCGGGACAGGGGTTGTACGAGCAGTACTTC. Residues: CSARGPGQGLYEQYF.

Details on this clone: One junction end does not reproduce the germline sequence, and a read error may be involved. V and J are TRBV15 and TRBJ2-1, with TRBD1 as a possible D gene (5 bases). The length of the CDR3 is 17 residues. Per germline, CDR1 LNHNV and CDR2 YYDKDF (reference sequence). The CDR3 reads CATSRDMGLSNYSEQFF. In DNA form, the CDR3 reads TGTGCCACCAGCAGAGATATGGGGCTAAGCAACTACAGTGAGCAGTTCTTC.

This clone has just a few counts. The rearrangement links TRBV20-1 to TRBJ1-1; D may be TRBD1 (6 bases). Germline V gene data show CDR1 as DFQATT and CDR2 as SNEGSKA (reference sequence). The CDR3 contains 12 residues. The CDR3 spells CSAGQPNTEAFF. The CDR3 DNA is TGCAGCGCCGGACAGCCGAACACTGAAGCTTTCTTT.

The rearrangement uses TRBV2 and TRBJ2-5, with 9 positions matching TRBD2. The germline V gene has CDR1 SNHLY and CDR2 FYNNEI. The CDR3 totals 14 residues. Germline trimming cut 8 bases from V and 3 bases from J; bases unmatched to any gene: 7. The DNA of the CDR3 is TGTGCCAGCGGGCCGGGACTAGCTAAAGAGACCCAGTACTTC. Its protein product is CASGPGLAKETQYF.

This clone came up many times. CDR3 region: CASSPLAGDHYEQYF. The DNA of the CDR3 is TGTGCCAGCAGCCCACTAGCGGGGGACCACTACGAGCAGTACTTC. The V and J genes are TRBV7-2 and TRBJ2-7; 11 positions match TRBD2. The ends lost 5 bases at V and 3 bases at J; junction bases unmatched: 6. CDR3 length: 15 residues. CDR1 is SGHTA and CDR2 is FQGNSA in the germline V gene.

This clone was recorded at least ten times. The chain couples TRBV3-1 to TRBJ2-7; 8 bases agree with TRBD1. Trimming cost V 5 bases and J 1 base; bases outside gene matches: 10. The CDR3 is made up of 16 amino acids. Germline V gene lookup returns CDR1 LGHDT and CDR2 YNNKEL (reference sequence). The DNA of the CDR3 is TGTGCCAGCAGCGCTCTCCAGGGGGCTTCGTCCTACGAGCAGTACTTC. As protein: CASSALQGASSYEQYF.

This clone was seen repeatedly, ten times or more. The V call is TRBV3-1, the J call TRBJ1-3; possible D gene TRBD1, 5 bases. V shed 0 bases and J shed 0 bases, with 18 bases lying between them. Germline lookup yields CDR1 LGHDT and CDR2 YNNKEL (reference sequence). This CDR3 has 19 residues. The CDR3 coding sequence is TGTGCCAGCAGCCAAGATGGGTGGGGGTTTAAAACCTCTGGAAACACCATATATTTT. This sequence encodes CASSQDGWGFKTSGNTIYF.

This clone was detected ten times or more. The CDR3, as DNA: TGTGCCAGCAGTGCCCGGGACCGCTATTCACCCCTCCACTTT. It is translated as CASSARDRYSPLHF. The chain is built from TRBV2 and TRBJ1-6; TRBD1 is a possible D gene (5 bases). The V end was cut by 4 bases, the J end by 8 bases, with 12 bases between. Per germline, CDR1 SNHLY and CDR2 FYNNEI. The CDR3 has 14 residues.

About this clone itself: Since a much larger clone is just one base distant, this may be a read error. The chain has TRBV5-6 and TRBJ2-7, with 7 bases aligning to TRBD1. The germline gives CDR1 SGHDT, CDR2 YYEEEE. This CDR3 spans 15 amino acids. CDR3 coding DNA: TGTGCCAGCAGCCTTTACGGACAGGCCAGGAACGAGCATTACTTC. Translating it yields CASSLYGQARNEHYF.